Detailed here is one T cell receptor (beta chain). Sequencing used immunoSEQ multiplex PCR; TCRdb keeps in-frame clones, though not all of them. The sample has some 35,000 clones; 80% to 85% are singletons. The record originates from a study of T cells in narcolepsy. CDR3 length: 14 residues. Trimming removed 3 bases from V and 3 bases from J, with 12 bases in between. CDR1 and CDR2 from the germline V gene are SEHNR and FQNEAQ (reference sequence). This chain links TRBV7-9 with TRBJ2-7; the D is unclear. Sequenced material: CD45RA- memory CD4+ T cells from PBMCs. This sequence was found in a human donor with narcolepsy. The CDR3 DNA reads as TGTGCCAGCAGCTTGAGCCAGTGGAGCTACGAGCAGTACTTC. This gives the protein CASSLSQWSYEQYF. Combining the CDR3 with reference TRBV7-9 and TRBJ2-7 gives the whole variable domain DTGVSQNPRHKITKRGQNVTFRCDPISEHNRLYWYRQTLGQGPEFLTYFQNEAQLEKSRLLSDRFSAERPKGSFSTLEIQRTEQGDSAMYLCASSLSQWSYEQYFGPGTRLTVT.